This TCR beta chain is from a study of molecular identifiers for immune sequencing clone quantification. Whole-study findings and limits: Spiked-in Jurkat TCR RNA corresponding to one cell was reported as detectable against over 900,000 naive cells. For effector cells, clones above 20 RNA copies held over 97% of molecules; for naive cells, under 1%.

In this sample, this clonotype turned up many times. What it binds is not known. TCRdb used MiXCR to reprocess the PCR reads, holding one entry per CDR3 protein. Of some 650,000 distinct CDR3 sequences listed, about 20% are singletons. Using a CD8+CD4-CCR7+CD45RA+ phenotype, naive CD8 T cells were sorted. The CDR3 consists of 13 residues. Germline V gene sequence: CDR1 MNHEY, CDR2 SVGAGI. Trimming took 0 bases from V and 10 from J, leaving 10 bases between them. Sequences were obtained from naive CD8+ T cells from blood, with Jurkat cell RNA spiked in. Regarding subset: FACS-sorted CD8+CD4-CCR7+CD45RA+ naive T cells. The clonotype comes from a human donor in good health. Some libraries in this study had Jurkat cell RNA spiked in. This chain joins TRBV6-5 and TRBJ1-5; D remains ambiguous. The CDR3 loop reads CASSYSIRGPQHF. CDR3 DNA: TGTGCCAGCAGTTACTCGATACGGGGACCCCAGCATTTT.